This TCR beta chain derives from a study of blood T cell repertoires in COVID-19. Overall study context: The origin of the acute and convalescent COVID-19 samples was the United States, Italy and Spain. T cells, B-cell-depleted T cells, or PBMCs supplied cDNA or gDNA.

The CDR3 is 14 residues long. Unmatched junction bases numbered 7, after V lost 5 bases and J lost 4 bases. Looked up from germline, CDR1 is SGHVS and CDR2 is FQNEAQ. Original methodology: Estimates of nucleated cell counts were drawn from the amplification of reference gene primers. Sequencing used immunoSEQ multiplex PCR; TCRdb keeps in-frame clones, though not all of them. Clone size and V and J calls were adopted from that table, with D and trimming inferred from the DNA. The sample carries around 110,000 clones, approximately 88% recorded once. The source is a woman aged 70 to 79 with acute or convalescent COVID-19. Sample: peripheral blood. The chain joins TRBV7-8 to TRBJ1-1; TRBD1 agrees at 7 bases. Written as DNA, the CDR3 is TGTGCCAGCAGCGTTACAGGGGCGGTCACTGAAGCTTTCTTT. Protein product: CASSVTGAVTEAFF.